This entry describes one TCR beta chain. Its antigen is still unknown. No per-base quality is available; no much larger clone lies one base away. This specimen belongs to a study of blood T cells in healthy people across ages (dated by TCRdb to 2013 to 2016). About the full investigation: Template switching captured roughly one uniquely barcoded TCR beta cDNA molecule per two T cells in model experiments. Using deep sequencing normalized with unique cDNA molecular identifiers, the study measured how TCR beta repertoire diversity changes with age. The donors were split into four age groups: young (average around 15 years), middle-aged (about 40), aged (around 67) and long-lived (over 75). Donors of different ages were randomly distributed across sequencing lanes to avoid experimental bias. Two additional independent replicas of 1 million unique cDNA reads from the same blood draw were analyzed for two donors (one aged 18 to 30 and one aged 80 or older).

Study-wide conclusions, independent of this receptor: Because the CMV infection status of the donors was unknown, age-related changes in expanded clonotypes may potentially have been confounded. Compared with the aged group, the long-lived group had more naive CD4+ T cells, fewer expanded clones and increased TCR diversity, suggesting age selection. The percentage of naive T cells measured by flow cytometry correlated strongly with observed TCR beta diversity. Because profiling used bulk unsorted PBMCs, naive and antigen-experienced compartments could not be compared conclusively. Estimates of total diversity from one million sequenced T cells were regarded as lower bounds and underestimates. Observed TCR beta diversity per million T cells fell roughly linearly with age, and a significant reduction was already apparent by age approximately 41.

CDR1 SQVTM and CDR2 ANQGSEA are derived from the germline V gene. Trimming at the junction amounts to 1 base on V and 2 bases on J, and the germline ends lie 10 bases apart. The CDR3 holds 14 amino acids from the cysteine to the phenylalanine. The entry retains the CDR3 DNA only, 42 bases that are in frame from base 1. The roughly 39 donors, aged roughly 6 to 100 years, were systemically healthy Caucasian individuals from Russia. Roughly 9 milliliters of peripheral blood were drawn from each donor into EDTA-treated Vacutainer tubes. PBMCs were isolated by Ficoll-Paque density-gradient centrifugation, with at least 6.5 million obtained per sample. Total RNA, at least 5 micrograms per sample, was extracted from PBMCs with Trizol reagent. The percentages of naive CD45RAhigh/CD27high T cells were determined by flow cytometry on a PBMC aliquot from every donor. The library was made by 5' RACE. Reads for this sample came from an Illumina HiSeq 2500. A second PCR of roughly 7 to 11 cycles was performed with a sample-barcoded 5' primer and a J-beta primer mix. Each TCR beta cDNA molecule received a unique molecular identifier from a template-switch 5' adaptor carrying 12 random nucleotides. Each sample yielded at least 2.5 million CDR3-containing paired-end reads. The Mint cDNA synthesis kit, primed by a TRBC-specific oligonucleotide, was used to synthesize first-strand cDNA from all RNA. All cDNA was treated with uracil-DNA glycosylase and then went through a first 18-cycle PCR with the universal primers M1SS and BC2_uni_R. The paper's data handling went like this. Normalization of each sample was performed by random selection of 1 million high-quality reads, each carrying a distinct molecular identifier. Reads sharing molecular identifiers were discarded rather than binned into consensus sequences. MiTCR, with a Q25 quality threshold and the strictest error-elimination algorithm, was used for CDR3 identification, clonotype clustering and error correction. Lower-bound total TCR beta diversity was estimated with a nonparametric unseen species model using Euler transformation. Using fastp at Q25 and MiXCR, TCRdb reprocessed the public reads and kept productive beta chains. Rows are combined by CDR3 protein, so each entry shows the most common genes and DNA. The V and J calls come from TCRdb's annotation, not from the publication. For this sample the table gives hundreds of thousands of distinct CDR3 sequences, of which around 50% were detected only once. The ten largest account for about 26% of the sample.

Sequencing was performed on blood. The clonotype originates from a man aged 35-49 years in good health. This sequence uses TRBV29-1 and TRBJ2-3, with a tentative D gene TRBD1 over 5 matching bases. Here is the DNA: TGCAGCGTTGAAGCACAGGAGAACACAGATACGCAGTATTTT. This gives the protein CSVEAQENTDTQYF.